These 29 T cell receptor beta chains were sequenced from one sample in a study of blood T cells in healthy people across ages. Combining a sample-barcoded 5' primer with a J-beta primer mix, a second PCR ran for about 6 to 11 cycles. TCRdb processed the 5' RACE reads anew with MiXCR; each CDR3 protein has one entry. The table has fewer than 650,000 distinct CDR3 sequences, over 25% seen once. These data were also filed under a second study, of T cells of mothers and their children.

Material for sequencing was blood. The receptors originated from a boy under 10 years old in good health.

V is TRBV14 and J is TRBJ2-1, with 9 bases fitting TRBD2. The better agreement between TRBJ2-7 and the DNA end casts doubt on the J call. This CDR3 region has 15 residues. Germline CDR1 reads SGHDN; CDR2 reads FVKESK. DNA of the CDR3: TGTGCCAGCAGCCAAGGCCTAGCGGGATACAATGAGCAGTACTTC. Protein sequence: CASSQGLAGYNEQYF.

The chain couples TRBV4-1 to TRBJ2-5; unclear D gene. Germline assignment: CDR1 MGHRA and CDR2 YSYEKL. The CDR3 sequence is 13 residues long. V dropped 0 bases and J dropped 4 bases, with 6 bases sitting between them. The CDR3 DNA follows: TGCGCCAGCAGCCAAGAGTCGGTAGAGACCCAGTACTTC. It yields the protein CASSQESVETQYF.

This clonotype was seen a few times. V usage is TRBV6-5 and J usage is TRBJ2-3; tentative D call: TRBD2 (6 bases). V was shortened by 6 bases and J by 6 bases, with 10 bases between the two germline ends. Per germline, CDR1 MNHEY and CDR2 SVGAGI. This CDR3 is 12 amino acids long. CDR3 amino acids: CASRRGRDTQYF. DNA of the CDR3: TGTGCCAGCAGGAGAGGGAGGGATACGCAGTATTTT.

The chain carries TRBV20-1 and TRBJ2-5; the D is unclear. CDR3 size: 12 residues. Germline V gene lookup returns CDR1 DFQATT and CDR2 SNEGSKA (reference sequence). The germline V and J ends were trimmed by 5 bases and 3 bases, with 10 bases remaining between them. CDR3 in DNA: TGCAGTGCTGGTTCCCGGGAAGAGACCCAGTACTTC. This encodes CSAGSREETQYF.

The chain links TRBV20-1 to TRBJ2-3, with D hard to call. This CDR3 is built from 10 residues. CDR1 is DFQATT, CDR2 SNEGSKA, per germline (reference sequence). Trimming shortened V by 5 bases and J by 6 bases, and 6 bases separated the two germline ends. The DNA of the CDR3 is TGCAGTGCTCCCTACGATACGCAGTATTTT. Translating gives CSAPYDTQYF.

This clonotype showed up just a few times. This sequence joins TRBV20-1 and TRBJ2-5; D is perhaps TRBD2 (5 bases). With 5 bases removed from V and 2 bases from J, the gap between germline ends came to 18 bases. The CDR3 extends over 15 amino acids. Germline-derived CDR1 and CDR2 are DFQATT and SNEGSKA (reference sequence). The CDR3 loop reads CSAQLISGGQETQYF. Written as DNA, the CDR3 is TGCAGTGCTCAGCTTATCAGCGGAGGACAAGAGACCCAGTACTTC.

V usage is TRBV12-3 or TRBV12-4 and J usage is TRBJ2-1; D gene unclear. The CDR3 consists of 13 residues. V shed 7 bases and J shed 8 bases, with 15 bases lying between them. The CDR3 loop is CASNPLSRDEQFF. The DNA for the CDR3 is TGTGCCAGCAACCCCCTGAGCCGGGATGAGCAGTTCTTC.

Only a few counts were recorded for this clonotype. This rearrangement joins TRBV10-3 to TRBJ2-7; 10 nucleotides match TRBD2. The germline gives CDR1 ENHRY, CDR2 SYGVKD. CDR3 length: 16 amino acids. The V gene end was trimmed by 3 bases and the J gene end by 2 bases; junction bases not matched to a gene: 7. CDR3 residues: CAISDTAGGRAYEQYF. Written as DNA, the CDR3 is TGTGCCATCAGTGATACAGCGGGAGGGCGGGCCTACGAGCAGTACTTC.

The chain links TRBV7-9 to TRBJ2-5; D is possibly TRBD2 (6 bases). Trimming stripped 5 bases from V and 5 bases from J, with 12 bases between. The CDR3 has 13 amino acids. Germline V gene lookup returns CDR1 SEHNR and CDR2 FQNEAQ (reference sequence). The CDR3 here is CASSAGTRETQYF. Here the CDR3 DNA reads TGTGCCAGCAGCGCTGGGACTCGGGAGACCCAGTACTTC.

This clonotype was counted only a few times. The chain recombines TRBV20-1 with TRBJ2-5; D uncertain. The J call is in doubt because the DNA end fits TRBJ2-7 better. Germline CDR1 reads DFQATT; CDR2 reads SNEGSKA (reference sequence). CDR3 length equals 14 residues. CDR3 amino acids: CSAGGPVRSYEQYF. Written as DNA, the CDR3 is TGCAGTGCTGGTGGGCCGGTGCGATCCTACGAGCAGTACTTC.

This chain uses TRBV15 with TRBJ2-3; D may correspond to TRBD1 or TRBD2 (6 bases each). The CDR3 has 14 residues. Germline V gene sequence: CDR1 LNHNV, CDR2 YYDKDF (reference sequence). Trimming pared 10 bases from V and 2 bases from J, leaving 16 bases between. The chain's CDR3 is CASGGGDITDTQYF. In DNA, the CDR3 is TGTGCCAGCGGAGGCGGGGACATCACAGATACGCAGTATTTT.

This clonotype was observed once. This chain joins TRBV7-9 and TRBJ1-1, with D perhaps matching TRBD1 (6 bases). This CDR3 spans 19 amino acids. The V end was cut by 2 bases, the J end by 4 bases, with 26 bases between. Germline CDR1 and CDR2: SEHNR and FQNEAQ (reference sequence). CDR3 sequence (DNA): TGTGCCAGCAGCTTAAAAGAGATCAGGGGACCCCTCCGACCCACTGAAGCTTTCTTT. Translation: CASSLKEIRGPLRPTEAFF.

This clonotype was observed a handful of times. The J gene is TRBJ2-5, the V gene TRBV3-1; 11 bases line up with TRBD2. The trim removed 2 bases at V and 2 bases at J, leaving 4 bases unmatched. The germline CDR1 and CDR2 sequences are LGHDT and YNNKEL (reference sequence). The CDR3 extends over 16 amino acids. The CDR3 nucleotides read TGTGCCAGCAGCCAAAGACTAGCGGGGTCTCAAGAGACCCAGTACTTC. Protein product: CASSQRLAGSQETQYF.

This rearrangement joins TRBV6-1 to TRBJ1-2; possibly TRBD1 for D (6 bases). The germline V gene encodes CDR1 MNHNS and CDR2 SASEGT. The CDR3 consists of 13 residues. V gave up 7 bases and J gave up 0 bases, with 9 bases separating them. The CDR3 here is CASIGGTNYGYTF. The DNA for the CDR3 is TGTGCCAGCATCGGGGGCACTAACTATGGCTACACCTTC.

This clonotype was seen a handful of times. V and J are TRBV20-1 and TRBJ2-5; the D gene is possibly TRBD2 (5 bases). Trimming took off 3 bases at V and 5 bases at J, with 19 bases between the two ends. The CDR3 runs 15 residues. CDR1 and CDR2 (germline): DFQATT, SNEGSKA (reference sequence). The CDR3: CSARAGTLAWETQYF. As DNA, the CDR3 is TGCAGTGCTAGGGCCGGAACGCTAGCATGGGAGACCCAGTACTTC.

This sequence joins TRBV3-1 and TRBJ2-5; 7 nucleotides agree with TRBD2. The germline V gene encodes CDR1 LGHDT and CDR2 YNNKEL (reference sequence). V trimming: 4 bases; J trimming: 0 bases; junction bases outside the gene matches: 8. The CDR3 sequence is 16 residues long. CDR3 sequence (DNA): TGTGCCAGCAGCCTCCTAGGGGCGGGGGACCAAGAGACCCAGTACTTC. Translation: CASSLLGAGDQETQYF.

V usage is TRBV20-1 and J usage is TRBJ2-1, with TRBD2 matching 9 bases. Germline trimming cut 5 bases from V and 4 bases from J; bases unmatched to any gene: 9. The V gene's germline CDR1 is DFQATT and CDR2 SNEGSKA (reference sequence). The length of the CDR3 is 15 residues. DNA of the CDR3: TGCAGTGCTTGGGGGTCTCTAGCGGGGTACAATGAGCAGTTCTTC. It codes for CSAWGSLAGYNEQFF.

The gene calls are TRBV15 and TRBJ2-3; 7 positions agree with TRBD2. The CDR3 length is 15 residues. V shed 0 bases, J shed 8 bases, and the junction held 8 bases outside the gene matches. CDR1 and CDR2 from the germline V gene are LNHNV and YYDKDF (reference sequence). This chain's CDR3 is CATSRDRDYSGTQYF. Here the CDR3 DNA reads TGTGCCACCAGCAGAGATCGGGACTACTCCGGTACGCAGTATTTT.

The table lists this clonotype with a few counts. CDR3 sequence reads: CASSQLKVGSGGEFYEQYF. The CDR3 DNA is TGTGCCAGCAGCCAACTCAAGGTTGGTAGCGGGGGGGAATTCTACGAGCAGTACTTC. This sequence joins TRBV4-2 and TRBJ2-7; TRBD2 matches at 11 bases. CDR1 and CDR2 (germline): LGHNA, YNFKEQ. Losses at the gene ends were 2 bases for V and 3 bases for J; bases not matched to a gene: 15. This CDR3 is 19 amino acids long.

DNA for the CDR3: TGCAGTGCTAGTAGAGGTTTCGGGTCCTACGAGCAGTACTTC. This sequence encodes CSASRGFGSYEQYF. This rearrangement joins TRBV20-1 to TRBJ2-7; D gene uncertain. CDR1 and CDR2 (germline): DFQATT, SNEGSKA (reference sequence). V was cut by 3 bases and J by 1 base, with 13 bases left in between. There are 14 residues in the CDR3.

This rearrangement joins TRBV7-9 to TRBJ2-7, with a weak D call TRBD1 (6 bases). With 6 bases removed from V and 3 bases from J, the gap between germline ends came to 12 bases. Germline V gene sequence: CDR1 SEHNR, CDR2 FQNEAQ (reference sequence). CDR3 length: 13 residues. CDR3 DNA: TGTGCCAGCAGGGGGGCGTCCCTCTACGAGCAGTACTTC. Protein: CASRGASLYEQYF. Full variable domain (outside the CDR3, taken from reference TRBV7-9 and TRBJ2-7): DTGVSQNPRHKITKRGQNVTFRCDPISEHNRLYWYRQTLGQGPEFLTYFQNEAQLEKSRLLSDRFSAERPKGSFSTLEIQRTEQGDSAMYLCASRGASLYEQYFGPGTRLTVT.

This chain links TRBV29-1 with TRBJ2-5, with 10 bases that match TRBD1. After removal of 0 bases from V and 0 bases from J, the junction contained 4 bases not matched to a gene. This CDR3 is built from 16 residues. Germline V CDR1 and CDR2: SQVTM, ANQGSEA. Here the CDR3 reads CSVEDGTGEYQETQYF. As DNA, the CDR3 is TGCAGCGTTGAAGATGGGACAGGGGAGTACCAAGAGACCCAGTACTTC.

V and J are TRBV6-1 and TRBJ1-2; maybe TRBD1 (5 bases). CDR3 size: 15 residues. Germline CDR1 MNHNS, CDR2 SASEGT. V gave up 10 bases and J gave up 3 bases, with 21 bases separating them. CDR3 amino acids: CATQIFDGGYYGYTF. Here the CDR3 DNA reads TGTGCCACCCAAATCTTTGACGGGGGTTACTATGGCTACACCTTC.

This clonotype was seen a few times. V is TRBV4-1 and J is TRBJ2-1, with a tentative D call TRBD1 (6 bases). The DNA end is more similar to TRBJ2-7, so the J call may be wrong. The CDR3 length is 13 residues. The germline CDR1 and CDR2 sequences are MGHRA and YSYEKL. CDR3 in amino acids: CASSRQQGYEQYF. The CDR3 nucleotides are TGCGCCAGCAGCCGTCAACAGGGCTACGAGCAGTACTTC.

A few counts support this clonotype. V is TRBV5-4 and J is TRBJ2-5; 10 bases map to TRBD2. The DNA end favors TRBJ2-7, so the J call may be wrong. This CDR3 comprises 16 residues. The germline gives CDR1 SGHNT, CDR2 YYREEE (reference sequence). The CDR3 loop is CASSLGLAGANYEQYF. CDR3 sequence (DNA): TGTGCCAGCAGCTTAGGGCTAGCGGGAGCTAACTACGAGCAGTACTTC.

This clonotype was counted a few times. The chain recombines TRBV12-5 with TRBJ2-1; D remains ambiguous. Germline lookup yields CDR1 LGHNT and CDR2 FRNRAP. The CDR3 extends over 12 amino acids. V lost 5 bases, J lost 10 bases, and 12 bases lay in between. DNA of the CDR3: TGTGCTAGTGGTCTCGGGCTGAGGGAGCAGTTCTTC. Translating it yields CASGLGLREQFF.

The chain employs TRBV4-1 and TRBJ2-5; D perhaps matches TRBD2 (6 bases). The CDR3 has 16 amino acids. V lost 2 bases, J lost 5 bases, and 18 bases lay in between. In germline, CDR1 is MGHRA, CDR2 YSYEKL. CDR3 amino acids: CASSQTESQAGETQYF. The CDR3 DNA sequence: TGCGCCAGCAGCCAAACGGAGTCACAGGCGGGGGAGACCCAGTACTTC.

The genes are TRBV25-1 and TRBJ2-4, with 8 bases identical to TRBD2. There are 11 residues in the CDR3. The V segment lost 7 bases and the J segment 8 bases; nucleotides outside the gene matches: 1. Germline CDR1 is MGHDK and CDR2 is SYGVNS. CDR3 DNA: TGTGCCAGCACGGGGGGGGACATTCAGTACTTC. It codes for CASTGGDIQYF.

This clonotype has a handful of counts. This chain links TRBV14 with TRBJ2-1; D gene uncertain. The CDR3 is made up of 13 amino acids. Germline CDR1 reads SGHDN; CDR2 reads FVKESK. Trimming removed 0 bases from V and 12 bases from J, with 12 bases in between. CDR3 sequence (DNA): TGTGCCAGCAGCCAAGATCTCACGACTTCGCAGTTCTTC. Amino acids: CASSQDLTTSQFF.